The 3 T cell receptor beta chains given below trace back to one sample, sequenced in a study of OX40 agonist ivuxolimab in advanced cancers. Sequenced by immunoSEQ multiplex PCR; TCRdb stores in-frame clones only, minus some. This table holds roughly 93,000 clones, roughly 80% found once. Specimen: CD4+ or CD8+ T cells sorted from blood, collected in a trial of the OX40 agonist ivuxolimab. These receptors all come from an adult with an advanced solid tumor such as melanoma, head and neck, liver or kidney cancer.

This chain uses TRBV6-1 with TRBJ1-5, with D uncertain. Trimming removed 5 bases from V and 9 bases from J, with 11 bases in between. The germline CDR1 and CDR2 sequences are MNHNS and SASEGT. The CDR3 spans 12 residues. CDR3 DNA sequence: TGTGCCAGCAGTCCCCCTGTGGCGCCCCAGCATTTT. The encoded protein is CASSPPVAPQHF.

The V call is TRBV9, the J call TRBJ1-2; TRBD1 matches 7 bases. The trim removed 4 bases at V and 8 bases at J, leaving 14 bases unmatched. CDR1 and CDR2 (germline): SGDLS, YYNGEE. The CDR3 length is 15 residues. Here the CDR3 DNA reads TGTGCCAGCAGCTCCCTAGGGGGCGGAGGGAGCGGCTACACCTTC. Translating gives CASSSLGGGGSGYTF.

The V call is TRBV21-1, the J call TRBJ2-3; the table assigns TRBD2, which was not confirmed against the DNA. TRBV21-1 is listed as a pseudogene. The CDR3 loop spans 16 amino acids. The CDR3 coding sequence is TGTGCCAGCAGCCCCTGGACTACTAACGTTACAGATACGCAGTATTTT. It yields the protein CASSPWTTNVTDTQYF.